A single T cell receptor (beta chain) is shown here with its context. Profiling relied on immunoSEQ multiplex PCR, and the TCRdb table lists in-frame clones only, not all of them. Of roughly 290,000 clones in the sample, 90% were seen once. Germline CDR1 and CDR2: SGHDT and YYEEEE. V dropped 4 bases and J dropped 3 bases, with 8 bases sitting between them. The CDR3 runs to 12 residues. These data belong to a study of blood T cell repertoires in COVID-19. Across the whole study: In each case, the material was cDNA or gDNA derived from T cells, B-cell-depleted T cells, or PBMCs.

Seattle-derived patients entered the study during active infection and were followed longitudinally. The chain uses TRBV5-6 and TRBJ2-7; D is perhaps TRBD1 (6 bases). The sequencing sample was made of peripheral blood. This TCR was sampled from a woman aged 30 to 39 with COVID-19, enrolled during active disease. CDR3 DNA: TGTGCCAGCAGCCGACAGGTCTACGAGCAGTACTTC. Residues: CASSRQVYEQYF.